The 14 T cell receptor beta chains below were found in one sample sequenced in a study of CD8+ T cells in alopecia areata. Once RNA had been extracted, it was reverse transcribed into cDNA to act as the sequencing template. TCRdb keeps only in-frame clones here, not all; method: immunoSEQ multiplex PCR. The table includes roughly 200,000 clones, roughly three fifths detected once. Treatment described: oral pan-JAK inhibitor, 5-10 mg twice daily. Here the sequenced sample was CD4+ T cells sorted from blood, taken at week 4, from a patient treated with tofacitinib. The receptors come from a human donor with alopecia areata.

V is TRBV7-9 and J is TRBJ1-5; D call uncertain. The V gene's germline CDR1 is SEHNR and CDR2 FQNEAQ (reference sequence). Trimming left V 1 base short and J 7 bases short, with 14 bases between. The CDR3 is made up of 15 amino acids. In nucleotides, the CDR3 is TGTGCCAGCAGCTTAGGATACTCGGCGGCGCAGCCCCAGCATTTT. It specifies CASSLGYSAAQPQHF.

The gene calls are TRBV6-5 and TRBJ1-6; 10 bases match TRBD1. The CDR3 is 13 residues long. The germline gives CDR1 MNHEY, CDR2 SVGAGI. V shed 10 bases, J shed 7 bases, and the junction held 4 bases outside the gene matches. This CDR3 reads CATKGQGNSPLHF. The CDR3 nucleotides are TGTGCCACTAAGGGACAGGGGAATTCACCCCTCCACTTT.

The genes are TRBV29-1 and TRBJ2-5, with 11 positions matching TRBD1. Germline V gives CDR1 SQVTM, CDR2 ANQGSEA. The V and J ends lost 4 bases and 4 bases, in that order; junction bases with no gene match: 5. The CDR3 is made up of 14 amino acids. CDR3 amino acids: CSVGKGTGGETQYF. The CDR3 DNA reads as TGCAGCGTTGGAAAAGGGACAGGGGGAGAGACCCAGTACTTC.

The chain employs TRBV4-2 and TRBJ1-5; D gene unclear. Germline V gene sequence: CDR1 LGHNA, CDR2 YNFKEQ. The CDR3 loop spans 15 amino acids. The germline V and J ends were trimmed by 1 base and 5 bases, with 12 bases remaining between them. The CDR3 DNA reads TGTGCCAGCAGCCAAGTCGACGTAGGCTATCAGCCCCAGCATTTT. Residues: CASSQVDVGYQPQHF.

The chain recombines TRBV4-3 with TRBJ2-5, with 11 bases fitting TRBD1. Germline CDR1 and CDR2: LGHNA and YSLEER. Losses at the gene ends were 3 bases for V and 6 bases for J; bases not matched to a gene: 3. This CDR3 spans 14 amino acids. Here the CDR3 reads CASSQGQGGKTQYF. The CDR3 DNA sequence: TGCGCCAGCAGCCAGGGACAGGGGGGAAAGACCCAGTACTTC.

CDR3 bases: TGCGCCAGCAGCTGGGGACAGGGGACTTCAGAGACCCAGTACTTC. Its translation: CASSWGQGTSETQYF. The rearrangement links TRBV5-1 to TRBJ2-5, with 10 bases aligning to TRBD1. The CDR3 has 15 residues. The germline V gene encodes CDR1 SGHRS and CDR2 YFSETQ. J gave up 4 bases and V 3 bases, and 6 bases lay outside the gene matches.

A single count supports this clone. V and J are TRBV29-1 and TRBJ1-1, with no clear D. CDR1 is SQVTM, CDR2 ANQGSEA, per germline. V lost 3 bases and J lost 4, with 6 bases in between. The CDR3 spans 11 residues. The CDR3 sequence: CSVDRLTEAFF. The CDR3 DNA is TGCAGCGTTGACAGACTCACTGAAGCTTTCTTT.

The gene calls are TRBV19 and TRBJ2-7, with 8 bases identical to TRBD2. J was trimmed by 1 base and V by 5 bases; bases with no gene match: 7. Germline-derived CDR1 and CDR2 are LNHDA and SQIVND (reference sequence). CDR3 length equals 15 residues. CDR3 in DNA: TGTGCCAGTAGTCTCAGAGCGGGGGAATCCTACGAGCAGTACTTC. Amino acid sequence: CASSLRAGESYEQYF.

This chain links TRBV6-5 with TRBJ1-1; D gene uncertain. Trimming removed 4 bases at V and 4 bases at J, with 7 bases between. This CDR3 is 12 amino acids long. CDR1 and CDR2 (germline): MNHEY, SVGAGI. Here the CDR3 reads CASSSAGTEAFF. The CDR3, as DNA: TGTGCCAGCAGTTCTGCAGGCACTGAAGCTTTCTTT.

This chain uses TRBV2 with TRBJ2-7; TRBD1 matches at 10 bases. This CDR3 comprises 13 residues. The ends lost 8 bases at V and 5 bases at J; junction bases unmatched: 6. Germline V gene sequence: CDR1 SNHLY, CDR2 FYNNEI. This CDR3 is CASSGTGEHEQYF. DNA of the CDR3: TGTGCCAGCTCGGGGACAGGGGAACACGAGCAGTACTTC.

This chain uses TRBV4-3 with TRBJ1-1; D unclear. V lost 1 base to trimming and J lost 5 bases, with 8 bases between them. The germline gives CDR1 LGHNA, CDR2 YSLEER. The CDR3 is 13 amino acids. The DNA for the CDR3 is TGCGCCAGCAGCCAAGCCCCGGGAACTGAAGCTTTCTTT. Its translation is CASSQAPGTEAFF.

The chain couples TRBV4-1 to TRBJ1-2; TRBD1 is a possible D gene (5 bases). V was shortened by 0 bases and J by 5 bases, with 16 bases between the two germline ends. In germline, CDR1 is MGHRA, CDR2 YSYEKL. The CDR3 is 16 residues long. As DNA, the CDR3 is TGCGCCAGCAGCCAAGATCAGGGTCTGGGGGGGTATGGCTACACCTTC. This translates into CASSQDQGLGGYGYTF.

The rearrangement links TRBV27 to TRBJ1-5, with D perhaps TRBD1 (6 bases). Trimming pared 8 bases from V and 4 bases from J, leaving 21 bases between. Germline V gene data show CDR1 as MNHEY and CDR2 as SMNVEV (reference sequence). CDR3 length: 16 residues. The CDR3 nucleotides read TGTGCCAGCTCCGGGACAAGGGGTGGGGTAAATCAGCCCCAGCATTTT. Protein product: CASSGTRGGVNQPQHF.

V gene TRBV29-1 combines with J gene TRBJ2-5; TRBD2 is a possible D gene (6 bases). The CDR3 runs 13 residues. Between the trimmed V and J ends, which lost 1 base and 3 bases, there was a span of 9 bases. The germline CDR1 and CDR2 sequences are SQVTM and ANQGSEA. CDR3 DNA: TGCAGCGTTGAAGTGTGGGGGGAAGAGACCCAGTACTTC. It specifies CSVEVWGEETQYF. The full variable domain, rest sourced from reference TRBV29-1 and TRBJ2-5, is SAVISQKPSRDICQRGTSLTIQCQVDSQVTMMFWYRQQPGQSLTLIATANQGSEATYESGFVIDKFPISRPNLTFSTLTVSNMSPEDSSIYLCSVEVWGEETQYFGPGTRLLVL.